Reported below is one T cell receptor (beta chain). The CDR3 length is 15 residues. CDR1 is SGHRS, CDR2 YFSETQ, per germline. V dropped 4 bases and J dropped 3; count of bases not matched to a gene: 8. The record originates from a study of OX40 agonist ivuxolimab in advanced cancers. The repertoire was sequenced with immunoSEQ multiplex PCR; TCRdb's copy has only in-frame clones and lacks some. The sample comprises 70,000 or so clones, 90% of which are singletons, and over 9.5% rests with the top ten. This receptor was identified in an adult with an advanced solid tumor such as melanoma, head and neck, liver or kidney cancer. The rearrangement uses TRBV5-1 and TRBJ2-7, with 9 bases identical to TRBD2. Specimen: CD4+ or CD8+ T cells sorted from blood, collected in a trial of the OX40 agonist ivuxolimab. In DNA form, the CDR3 reads TGCGCCAGCAGCCCGGGAGATAGCGGGAGCTACGAGCAGTACTTC. This codes for CASSPGDSGSYEQYF.